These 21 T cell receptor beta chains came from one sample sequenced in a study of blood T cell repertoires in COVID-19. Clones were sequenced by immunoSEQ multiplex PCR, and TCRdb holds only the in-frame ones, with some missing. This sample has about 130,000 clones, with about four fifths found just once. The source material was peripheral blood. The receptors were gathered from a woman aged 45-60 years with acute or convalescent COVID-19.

CDR3 DNA: TGTGCCAGCTCCTCGGGGTCAGACAGGGCCTACACTGAAGCTTTCTTT. This encodes CASSSGSDRAYTEAFF. The chain carries TRBV18 and TRBJ1-1; 7 positions match TRBD1. V trimming: 6 bases; J trimming: 3 bases; junction bases outside the gene matches: 13. This CDR3 region has 16 residues. Per germline, CDR1 KGHSH and CDR2 LQKENI.

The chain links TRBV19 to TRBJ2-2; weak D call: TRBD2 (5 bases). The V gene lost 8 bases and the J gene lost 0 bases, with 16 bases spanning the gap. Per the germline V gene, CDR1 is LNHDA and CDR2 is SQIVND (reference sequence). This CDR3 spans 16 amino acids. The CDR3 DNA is TGTGCCAGTCAGGACGGGATTGCGGCGAACACCGGGGAGCTGTTTTTT. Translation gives CASQDGIAANTGELFF.

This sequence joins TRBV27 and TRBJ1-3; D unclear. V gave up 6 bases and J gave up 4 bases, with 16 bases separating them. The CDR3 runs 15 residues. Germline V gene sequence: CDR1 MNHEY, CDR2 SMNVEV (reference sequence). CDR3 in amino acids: CASSSSRVPGNTIYF. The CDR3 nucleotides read TGTGCCAGCAGCTCTTCGAGGGTACCGGGAAACACCATATATTTT.

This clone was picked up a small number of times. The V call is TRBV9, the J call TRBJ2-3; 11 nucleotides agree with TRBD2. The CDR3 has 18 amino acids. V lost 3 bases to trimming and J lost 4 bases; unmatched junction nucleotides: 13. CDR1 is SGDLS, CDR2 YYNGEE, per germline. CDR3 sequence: CASSGHHPGLAEADTQYF. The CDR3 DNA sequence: TGTGCCAGCAGCGGCCACCATCCGGGACTAGCGGAGGCAGATACGCAGTATTTT.

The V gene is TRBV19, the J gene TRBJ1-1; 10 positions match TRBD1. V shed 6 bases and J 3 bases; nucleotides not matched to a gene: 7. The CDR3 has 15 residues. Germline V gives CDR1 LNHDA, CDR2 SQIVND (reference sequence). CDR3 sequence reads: CASRRDRGDDTEAFF. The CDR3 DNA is TGTGCCAGTAGGAGGGACAGGGGAGATGACACTGAAGCTTTCTTT. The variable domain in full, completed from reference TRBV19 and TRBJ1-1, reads DGGITQSPKYLFRKEGQNVTLSCEQNLNHDAMYWYRQDPGQGLRLIYYSQIVNDFQKGDIAEGYSVSREKKESFPLTVTSAQKNPTAFYLCASRRDRGDDTEAFFGQGTRLTVV.

The CDR3 bases are TGTGCCAGCAGGGGACAGGGCGCAGATACGCAGTATTTT. Its protein product is CASRGQGADTQYF. The chain uses TRBV6-5 and TRBJ2-3; 9 nucleotides align to TRBD1. Germline V gene data show CDR1 as MNHEY and CDR2 as SVGAGI. The J segment lost 4 bases and the V segment lost 6 bases, leaving 2 bases of the junction unmatched. The CDR3 is 13 residues long.

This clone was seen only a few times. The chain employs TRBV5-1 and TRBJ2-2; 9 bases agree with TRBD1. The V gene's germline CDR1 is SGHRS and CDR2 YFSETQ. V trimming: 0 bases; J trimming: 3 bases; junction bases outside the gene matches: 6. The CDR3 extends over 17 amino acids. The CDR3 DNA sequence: TGCGCCAGCAGCTTGGGAACAGGGGGCGCGGACACCGGGGAGCTGTTTTTT. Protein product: CASSLGTGGADTGELFF.

CDR3 sequence: CASSRGTSRDTDTQYF. The CDR3, as DNA: TGCGCCAGCAGCCGAGGGACTTCCAGGGACACAGATACGCAGTATTTT. J is TRBJ2-3 and V is TRBV5-1; TRBD2 is a possible D gene (6 bases). CDR1 SGHRS and CDR2 YFSETQ come from the germline V gene. V dropped 4 bases and J dropped 2 bases, with 17 bases sitting between them. This CDR3 has 16 amino acids. Complete variable domain (other parts from reference TRBV5-1 and TRBJ2-3): KAGVTQTPRYLIKTRGQQVTLSCSPISGHRSVSWYQQTPGQGLQFLFEYFSETQRNKGNFPGRFSGRQFSNSRSEMNVSTLELGDSALYLCASSRGTSRDTDTQYFGPGTRLTVL.

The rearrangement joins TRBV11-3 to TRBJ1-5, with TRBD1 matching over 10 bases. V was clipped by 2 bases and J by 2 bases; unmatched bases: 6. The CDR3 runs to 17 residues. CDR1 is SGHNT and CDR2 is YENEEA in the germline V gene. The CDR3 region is CASSLIIGTGGNQPQHF. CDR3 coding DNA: TGTGCCAGCAGCTTAATAATAGGGACAGGGGGCAATCAGCCCCAGCATTTT.

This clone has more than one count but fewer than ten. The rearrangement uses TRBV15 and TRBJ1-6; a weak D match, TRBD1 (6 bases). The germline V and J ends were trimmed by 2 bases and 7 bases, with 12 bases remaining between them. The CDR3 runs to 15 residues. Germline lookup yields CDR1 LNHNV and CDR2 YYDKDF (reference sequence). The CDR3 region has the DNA TGTGCCACCAGCAGAAGTAATCAGGGGAATTCACCCCTCCACTTT. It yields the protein CATSRSNQGNSPLHF.

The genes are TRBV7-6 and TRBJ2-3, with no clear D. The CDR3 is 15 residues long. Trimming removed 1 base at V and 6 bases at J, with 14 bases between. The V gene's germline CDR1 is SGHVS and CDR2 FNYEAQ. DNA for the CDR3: TGTGCCAGCAGCTTAGGGCAGGCCAATGGGGATACGCAGTATTTT. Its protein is CASSLGQANGDTQYF.

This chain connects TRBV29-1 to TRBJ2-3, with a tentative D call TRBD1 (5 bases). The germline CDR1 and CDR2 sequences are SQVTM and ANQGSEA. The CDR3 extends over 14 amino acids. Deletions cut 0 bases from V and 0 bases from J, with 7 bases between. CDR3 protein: CSVEDRVSTDTQYF. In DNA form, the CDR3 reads TGCAGCGTTGAAGACAGGGTTAGCACAGATACGCAGTATTTT.

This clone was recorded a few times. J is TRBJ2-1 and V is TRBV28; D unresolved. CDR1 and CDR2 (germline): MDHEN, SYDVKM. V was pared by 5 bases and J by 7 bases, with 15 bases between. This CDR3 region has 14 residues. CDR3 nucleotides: TGTGCCAGCAGTGATGCTCGAAACTGGAATGAGCAGTTCTTC. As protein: CASSDARNWNEQFF.

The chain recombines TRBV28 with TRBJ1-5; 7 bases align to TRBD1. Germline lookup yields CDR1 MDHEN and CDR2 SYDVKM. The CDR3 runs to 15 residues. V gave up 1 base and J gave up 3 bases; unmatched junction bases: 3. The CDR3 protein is CASSLSRGANQPQHF. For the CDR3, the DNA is TGTGCCAGCAGTTTATCCAGGGGGGCCAATCAGCCCCAGCATTTT.

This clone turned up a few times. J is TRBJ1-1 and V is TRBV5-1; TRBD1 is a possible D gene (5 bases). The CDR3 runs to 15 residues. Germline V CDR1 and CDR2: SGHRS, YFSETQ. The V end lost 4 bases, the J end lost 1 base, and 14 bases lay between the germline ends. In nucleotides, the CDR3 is TGCGCCAGCAGCCCGAGGGTCGGGGGGAACACTGAAGCTTTCTTT. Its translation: CASSPRVGGNTEAFF.

The CDR3 DNA is TGTGCCAGCAAAGCGCAGGGGCAGTTGTACAATGAGCAGTTCTTC. Protein: CASKAQGQLYNEQFF. This chain links TRBV2 with TRBJ2-1; D may be TRBD1 (6 bases). Germline CDR1 reads SNHLY; CDR2 reads FYNNEI. This CDR3 has 15 residues. V was trimmed by 7 bases and J by 4 bases, leaving 17 bases between them.

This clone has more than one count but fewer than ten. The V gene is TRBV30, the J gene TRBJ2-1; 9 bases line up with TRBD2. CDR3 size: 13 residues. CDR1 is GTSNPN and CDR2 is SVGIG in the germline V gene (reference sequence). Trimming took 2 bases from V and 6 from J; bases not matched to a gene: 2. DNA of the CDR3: TGTGCCTGGAGTTTGCGGGGGGGCAATGAGCAGTTCTTC. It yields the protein CAWSLRGGNEQFF.

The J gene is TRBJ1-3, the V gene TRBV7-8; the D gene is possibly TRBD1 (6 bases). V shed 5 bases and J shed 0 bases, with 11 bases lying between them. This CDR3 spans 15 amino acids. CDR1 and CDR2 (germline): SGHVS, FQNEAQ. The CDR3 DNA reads TGTGCCAGCAGCACCAGGGGACCCTCTGGAAACACCATATATTTT. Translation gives CASSTRGPSGNTIYF.

CDR3 DNA sequence: TGTGCCAGCAGCACCCCCGGCGGGCCCTACGAGCAGTACTTC. Translated: CASSTPGGPYEQYF. The J gene is TRBJ2-7, the V gene TRBV6-5; TRBD2 is a possible D gene (5 bases). V was shortened by 6 bases and J by 2 bases, with 14 bases between the two germline ends. Germline CDR1 MNHEY, CDR2 SVGAGI. The CDR3 length is 14 residues.

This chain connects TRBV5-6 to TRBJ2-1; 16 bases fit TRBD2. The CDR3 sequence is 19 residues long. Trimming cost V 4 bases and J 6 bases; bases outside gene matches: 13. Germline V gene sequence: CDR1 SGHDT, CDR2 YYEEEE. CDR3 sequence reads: CASSPLGLAGGPAGNEQFF. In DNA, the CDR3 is TGTGCCAGCAGCCCGTTGGGACTAGCGGGGGGGCCGGCTGGCAATGAGCAGTTCTTC. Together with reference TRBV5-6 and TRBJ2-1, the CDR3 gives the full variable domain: DAGVTQSPTHLIKTRGQQVTLRCSPKSGHDTVSWYQQALGQGPQFIFQYYEEEERQRGNFPDRFSGHQFPNYSSELNVNALLLGDSALYLCASSPLGLAGGPAGNEQFFGPGTRLTVL.

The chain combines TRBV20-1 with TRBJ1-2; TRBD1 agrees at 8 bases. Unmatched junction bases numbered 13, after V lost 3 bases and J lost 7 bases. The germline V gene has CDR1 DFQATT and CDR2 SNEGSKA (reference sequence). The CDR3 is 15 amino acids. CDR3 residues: CSASVGRAGGRGYTF. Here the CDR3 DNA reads TGCAGTGCTAGTGTCGGAAGGGCAGGGGGCCGTGGCTACACCTTC.